There are many counts of the clone carrying this T cell receptor (beta chain). Its antigen is currently unknown. The data were obtained in a study of Graves' ophthalmopathy and Graves' hyperthyroidism. General observations from the study: This model predicted ophthalmopathy progression (sensitivity 60% to 71%, specificity about 72%). Most thyroid-expanded clonotypes exceeding 0.001 frequency were also found in blood.

Trimming pared 5 bases from V and 0 bases from J, leaving 8 bases between. Germline CDR1 is SGHTA and CDR2 is FQGNSA. The length of the CDR3 is 15 residues. The study amplified TCR beta CDR3 regions using RNA transcripts. First-round RT-PCR used HTBI primers; second-round multiplex PCR followed. Using its own MiXCR run on the multiplex PCR reads, TCRdb lists one record per CDR3 protein. The sample shows some 350,000 distinct CDR3 sequences, about a sixth of them seen only once. Stable hyperthyroidism meant no ophthalmopathy within 18 months of follow-up. Only newly diagnosed hyperthyroidism patients aged 18 to 65, with under 2 months' duration, were enrolled.

The gene calls are TRBV7-2 and TRBJ2-6; D unresolved. This sequence originates from an adult woman with stable Graves' hyperthyroidism. Specimen: peripheral blood. CDR3 sequence: CASSQRPSGANVLTF. CDR3 DNA sequence: TGTGCCAGCAGCCAACGGCCCTCTGGGGCCAACGTCCTGACTTTC. The whole variable domain, filled in from reference TRBV7-2 and TRBJ2-6, reads GAGVSQSPSNKVTEKGKDVELRCDPISGHTALYWYRQSLGQGLEFLIYFQGNSAPDKSGLPSDRFSAERTGGSVSTLTIQRTQQEDSAVYLCASSQRPSGANVLTFGAGSRLTVL.